Listed below are T cell receptor beta chains from one sample, sequenced in a study of shared clonotypes between healthy human individuals. Assay: immunoSEQ multiplex PCR; the TCRdb copy retains only in-frame clones and omits some. This sample has about 2.1 million clones, with 80% to 95% found just once. The sequencing input was naive CD8+ T cells from PBMCs. The source is a man aged 18 to 30 in good health. Some clones in this sample may be carry-over from other donors' samples. CDR3s include the opening cysteine and the closing phenylalanine or tryptophan. D genes are given only for firm matches. The size entry is marked missing in some rows and otherwise reads once, few, many or a size class.

d_call: TRBD1; v_call: TRBV27; j_call: TRBJ1-2; clone_size: NA; cdr3_aa: CAGSTDRGDYGYTF; cdr3_nt: TGTGCCGGCAGTACAGACAGGGGGGACTATGGCTACACCTTC
d_call: TRBD1; v_call: TRBV27; j_call: TRBJ2-1; clone_size: NA; cdr3_aa: CASSRTGDNEQFF; cdr3_nt: TGTGCCAGTTCTAGGACAGGGGACAATGAGCAGTTCTTC
d_call: TRBD2; v_call: TRBV28; j_call: TRBJ2-3; clone_size: NA; cdr3_aa: CASSPGLAGDGDTQYF; cdr3_nt: TGTGCCAGCAGTCCGGGACTAGCGGGAGATGGAGATACGCAGTATTTT
d_call: NA; v_call: TRBV28; j_call: TRBJ1-2; clone_size: NA; cdr3_aa: CASTLLGDRPNYGYTF; cdr3_nt: TGTGCCAGCACCCTGTTGGGTGACAGGCCGAACTATGGCTACACCTTC
d_call: NA; v_call: TRBV19; j_call: TRBJ2-7; clone_size: NA; cdr3_aa: CASSMGSSSYEQYF; cdr3_nt: TGTGCCAGTAGTATGGGGTCCAGCTCCTACGAGCAGTACTTC
d_call: TRBD1; v_call: TRBV9; j_call: TRBJ2-3; clone_size: NA; cdr3_aa: CASSFRDSLTDTQYF; cdr3_nt: TGTGCCAGCAGCTTCCGGGACAGCCTCACAGATACGCAGTATTTT
d_call: NA; v_call: TRBV27; j_call: TRBJ1-5; clone_size: once; cdr3_aa: CASSLSGLRQPQHF; cdr3_nt: TGTGCCAGCAGTTTGTCGGGTTTGAGGCAGCCCCAGCATTTT
d_call: NA; v_call: TRBV7-2; j_call: TRBJ2-1; clone_size: NA; cdr3_aa: CASSLTRGTGSYNEQFF; cdr3_nt: TGTGCCAGCAGCCTTACGAGAGGGACTGGCTCCTACAATGAGCAGTTCTTC
d_call: NA; v_call: TRBV11-2; j_call: TRBJ1-4; clone_size: once; cdr3_aa: CASNSRGPGGEKLFF; cdr3_nt: TGTGCCAGCAACTCTCGTGGGCCCGGTGGGGAAAAACTGTTTTTT
d_call: TRBD1; v_call: TRBV6-1; j_call: TRBJ2-2; clone_size: once; cdr3_aa: CASSEALDRGLIGELFF; cdr3_nt: TGTGCCAGCAGTGAAGCGCTCGACAGGGGGCTTATCGGGGAGCTGTTTTTT